The present T cell receptor (beta chain) was sequenced within a study of a mutant IDH1 vaccine in newly diagnosed glioma. Study context: Before enrollment, the patients had been treated with radiotherapy alone, temozolomide alone, or both together. Most of them had received both.

Sequencing used immunoSEQ multiplex PCR; TCRdb keeps in-frame clones, though not all of them. The sample yields tens of thousands of clones, roughly nine tenths seen once. This CDR3 has 14 amino acids. V lost 3 bases, J lost 4 bases, and 1 base stayed unmatched. CDR1 is LGHNT, CDR2 FRNRAP, per germline. Indicated time point: week 5, during vaccination. Vaccination comprised doses that each held 300 ug of mutant IDH1 20-mer peptide, plus topical imiquimod. Donor diagnoses consisted of new WHO grade 3 or 4 IDH1-mutant, ATRX-lost astrocytomas. Note on this clone: Antigen specificity is unknown.

The sequencing used PBMCs, collected from a glioma patient whose treatment included an IDH1 peptide vaccine. The chain combines TRBV12-5 with TRBJ2-1; 9 bases agree with TRBD1. The sequence came from a woman aged 45 to 65 with glioma. CDR3 DNA sequence: TGTGCTAGTGGTTTAGGGACAGGGTACAATGAGCAGTTCTTC. It is translated as CASGLGTGYNEQFF.